This TCR beta chain was profiled in a study of T cell responses to AZD1222 COVID-19 vaccine. The CDR3 spans 15 residues. Trimming at V came to 4 bases and at J to 3 bases, leaving 8 bases not matched to a gene. Germline values: CDR1 MNHEY, CDR2 SVGAGI. This clone is a singleton in its sample. What it binds is not known. Whole-study results and caveats: Every sample of the repertoires postdated the peak T cell response. Spike regions recognized by vaccine-associated CD4 TCRs spanned the protein, led by 160-218 and 743-854. Seropositive at baseline were only five or six AZD1222 recipients. The donors showed a predominance of white British ancestry and of females, with possible underestimation of clonal diversity.

TCRdb's table, derived via immunoSEQ multiplex PCR, lists solely in-frame clones and lacks some. The data contain some 170,000 clones, over 80% of them singletons. The chain uses TRBV6-5 and TRBJ1-2, with 7 nucleotides matching TRBD1. The sequence derives from an adult who received the MenACWY meningococcal vaccine as a control. Source: peripheral blood, taken 28 days after the second dose of the MenACWY control vaccine. The CDR3 protein is CASSSRQGHDYGYTF. As DNA, the CDR3 is TGTGCCAGCAGTTCACGACAGGGTCACGACTATGGCTACACCTTC.